This record covers a single T cell receptor beta chain. This sample is drawn from a study of blood T cell repertoires in COVID-19. Study information: PBMCs, B-cell-depleted T cells, or T cells provided the cDNA or gDNA that made up the material.

V dropped 6 bases and J dropped 1 base, with 16 bases sitting between them. The CDR3 contains 15 residues. Germline assignment: CDR1 MNHEY and CDR2 SMNVEV (reference sequence). Libraries were prepared by immunoSEQ multiplex PCR; TCRdb keeps only in-frame clonotypes and omits some of them. This table holds approximately 150,000 clones, 80% to 90% found once. The rearrangement uses TRBV27 and TRBJ2-7; perhaps TRBD2 as D (5 bases). The sample was peripheral blood. The receptor was derived from a man aged 18 to 29 with COVID-19, enrolled during active disease. In nucleotides, the CDR3 is TGTGCCAGCAGCTCTAGTCAGGACTTGTCCTACGAGCAGTACTTC. Translation: CASSSSQDLSYEQYF.